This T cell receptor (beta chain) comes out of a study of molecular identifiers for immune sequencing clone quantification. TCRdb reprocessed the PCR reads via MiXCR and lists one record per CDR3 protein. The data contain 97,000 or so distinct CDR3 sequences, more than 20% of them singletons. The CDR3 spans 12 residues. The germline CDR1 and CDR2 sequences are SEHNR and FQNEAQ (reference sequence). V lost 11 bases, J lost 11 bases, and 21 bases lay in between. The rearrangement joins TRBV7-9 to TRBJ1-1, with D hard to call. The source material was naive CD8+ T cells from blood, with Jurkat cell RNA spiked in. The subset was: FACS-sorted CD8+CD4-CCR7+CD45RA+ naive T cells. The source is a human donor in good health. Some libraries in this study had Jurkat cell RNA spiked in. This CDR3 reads CAGGLGGLEAFF. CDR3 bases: TGTGCCGGCGGCTTGGGTGGGCTTGAGGCTTTCTTT. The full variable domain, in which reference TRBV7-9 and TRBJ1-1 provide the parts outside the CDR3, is DTGVSQNPRHKITKRGQNVTFRCDPISEHNRLYWYRQTLGQGPEFLTYFQNEAQLEKSRLLSDRFSAERPKGSFSTLEIQRTEQGDSAMYLCAGGLGGLEAFFGQGTRLTVV.